This T cell receptor beta chain appears in the sequencing data of a study of Ad26.COV2.S vaccination and SARS-CoV-2 variants. Whole-study findings and limits: Substantial breadth in spike-specific CD8+ and CD4+ T cell responses was reportedly seen after vaccination.

For this clone: Its antigen is not known.

Sequencing used immunoSEQ multiplex PCR; TCRdb keeps in-frame clones, though not all of them. This table holds 360,000 or so clones, approximately 89% found once. The CDR3 contains 17 residues. CDR1 and CDR2 from the germline V gene are MNHEY and SVGEGT. Trimming at V came to 5 bases and at J to 1 base, leaving 13 bases not matched to a gene. Noted treatment: some 20 received Ad26.COV2.S at low or high dose, single or two shots; 5 received placebo; per-sample allocation not given. Sampling was performed 63 days after the first vaccine or placebo injection. The receptor was isolated from a person aged 18 to 59 who received the Ad26.COV2.S COVID-19 vaccine or a placebo. Sequenced here: peripheral blood, sampled in a trial of Ad26.COV2.S vaccine versus placebo. The chain recombines TRBV6-2 or TRBV6-3 with TRBJ2-7; 8 positions agree with TRBD2. The CDR3 DNA reads TGTGCCAGCAGTCCCCTTCCTGAAGCGGGAGAATCCTACGAGCAGTACTTC. Amino acids: CASSPLPEAGESYEQYF.